The next 3 T cell receptor beta chains were all read from a single sample in a study of molecular identifiers for immune sequencing clone quantification. Each CDR3 protein gets one entry after TCRdb re-called the PCR reads with MiXCR. The sample contains hundreds of thousands of distinct CDR3 sequences, about 25% of which appear only once. Sequenced input: naive CD8+ T cells from blood, with Jurkat cell RNA spiked in. Subset specified: FACS-sorted CD8+CD4-CCR7+CD45RA+ naive T cells. All receptors derive from a human donor in good health. Some libraries in this study had Jurkat cell RNA spiked in.

This clonotype was observed a few times. The J gene is TRBJ2-3, the V gene TRBV12-3 or TRBV12-4, with 9 bases identical to TRBD1. There are 14 residues in the CDR3. V lost 5 bases and J lost 1; bases outside the gene matches: 1. CDR3 bases: TGTGCCAGCAGTCGGGACAGGGGCACAGATACGCAGTATTTT. Encoded protein: CASSRDRGTDTQYF.

This clonotype was detected many times. The junction departs from germline at one end; a sequencing error may be responsible. V usage is TRBV6-4 and J usage is TRBJ1-4; no firm D call. The CDR3 has 14 residues. Germline assignment: CDR1 MRHNA and CDR2 SNTAGT. The CDR3 DNA reads as TGTGCCAACAGTCCGGGCTACTATAATGAAAAACTGTTTTTT. Protein product: CANSPGYYNEKLFF.

This clonotype has more than one count but fewer than ten. V and J are TRBV6-6 and TRBJ2-5; D gene unclear. The germline V gene has CDR1 MNHNY and CDR2 SVGAGI (reference sequence). The CDR3 is made up of 14 amino acids. Trimming removed 2 bases from V and 4 bases from J, with 11 bases in between. For the CDR3, the DNA is TGTGCCAGCAGTTACGAGTGGGGTGGAGAGACCCAGTACTTC. Amino acid sequence: CASSYEWGGETQYF.